This T cell receptor (beta chain) was sequenced in a study of T cell clonotyping in hematopoietic cell transplantation. Recipients were bled about 28 days pretransplant and at posttransplant days 30, 100, 180. Per germline, CDR1 MNHNS and CDR2 SASEGT. The CDR3 extends over 15 amino acids. Deletions cut 6 bases from V and 0 bases from J, with 14 bases between. Method: immunoSEQ multiplex PCR; TCRdb's copy keeps in-frame clones and lacks some. The sample holds 5,000 to 6,000 clones, about three quarters seen once. The chain uses TRBV6-1 and TRBJ1-1; tentatively, D is TRBD1 (6 bases). Material: PBMCs, obtained 100 days after allogeneic stem cell transplant. This clonotype was obtained from a male patient aged 50 to 60 who had an allogeneic stem cell transplant from an unrelated donor, so the T cells may come from the graft donor. Some clones in this sample may be carry-over from other donors' samples. CDR3 nucleotides: TGTGCCAGCAGCCAGGGGCCCTCTATGAACACTGAAGCTTTCTTT. This sequence encodes CASSQGPSMNTEAFF.